Reported below is one TCR beta chain. Its specificity is unknown. Other DNA variants within this sample encode the same CDR3. This sample was included in a study of cytomegalovirus exposure and HLA in healthy donors. Trimming removed 5 bases from V and 9 bases from J, with 14 bases in between. This CDR3 has 13 amino acids. Per the germline V gene, CDR1 is SGHTA and CDR2 is FQGNSA. Findings of the study overall: Researchers reported that a few CMV-associated chains were confirmed in vitro as CMV antigen-specific.

Primers for the PCR totalled 60 Vbeta and 13 Jbeta. Original handling: Some 10 million of around 85 million unique TCR beta chains were shared, per a later count. The data were produced by immunoSEQ multiplex PCR, yet TCRdb's version contains in-frame clones alone and is incomplete. That table is the source of V, J and clone size, and D and trimming were worked out from the DNA. The sample has about 59,000 clones, about four fifths seen once. This chain joins TRBV7-2 and TRBJ2-1; D is unresolved. This TCR was recovered from a woman aged 40 to 50 in good health and CMV-seronegative. The sequencing sample was made of PBMCs. This CDR3 is CASSLEERAEQFF. CDR3 nucleotide sequence: TGTGCCAGCAGCCTAGAGGAGCGTGCTGAGCAGTTCTTC.